This note documents a single TCR beta chain sequence. What this receptor recognizes is not known. This sample was taken from a study of CXCR3-negative and CXCR3-positive naive CD8 T cells (dated by TCRdb to the late 2010s). Concerning the study at large: In total, 120 million to 150 million TRB reads were obtained, which works out to roughly 1.5 +/- 0.3 million reads per library. Data from about 12 donors, pooled across two independent experiments, went into the diversity and physicochemical repertoire analyses. Naive subsets from about 5 donors and memory cells from 3 donors were included in the TRBV-TRBJ cluster analysis.

Each CD8+ T cell subset was flow-sorted in triplicate, with over 250,000 cells per subset placed directly into RLT lysis buffer. To exclude memory contaminants, naive CD8+ T cells were stringently defined as CD45RO-CCR7+CD27+CD95-. Standard density gradient centrifugation was used to isolate peripheral blood mononuclear cells from buffy coats. Naive CXCR3-negative and CXCR3-positive CD8+ T cells were flow-sorted using a FACSAria III. Total RNA was extracted from sorted cells using an RNeasy Mini Kit. Sequencing was performed on a NextSeq 550. The Human TCR Profiling Kit (MiLaboratory) was used to make UMI-labeled 5' RACE TRB cDNA libraries. The full amount of extracted RNA was used for cDNA synthesis, and the full amount of resulting cDNA was used for PCR amplification. Libraries were prepared in parallel with an identical number of PCR cycles. The paper's processing steps were these. About 50,000 +/- 10,000 unique UMI-labeled TRB cDNA molecules per library were extracted with MIGEC and MiXCR, with at least two reads per UMI required. On average, approximately 40,000 +/- 10,000 functional in-frame TRB CDR3 nucleotide clonotypes lacking stop codons were found per library. After downsampling to 5000 UMI-labeled TRB molecules per sample, diversity metrics, including normalized Shannon-Wiener and Chao1, were computed in VDJtools. VDJtools was used to calculate clonotype-size-weighted physicochemical properties of the central five CDR3 residues, namely interaction energy, strength, volume and Kidera factor 4. The reads went through TCRdb reprocessing, and each CDR3 protein sequence gets one entry with no DNA. These V and J calls derive from TCRdb rather than the authors' analysis. The sample's table lists a count of about 130,000 distinct CDR3 sequences. Around 0.62% of the sample rests with the top ten.

The germline V gene sets CDR1 to SQVTM and CDR2 to ANQGSEA. The CDR3 contains 12 residues, cysteine and phenylalanine counted. A DNA sequence was not provided. The paper's findings and limits, for the study overall: CXCR3 expression partially decreased after cryopreservation, so most assays used freshly isolated PBMCs. Compared with CXCR3-negative naive cells, CXCR3-positive naive cells had TRB CDR3s with higher hydrophobicity (lower Kidera factor 4), lower energy, and higher strength and volume indices. Because surface CD5, which is linked to self-reactivity in mice, was comparable between the naive subsets, TCR interaction strength was also inferred from the physicochemical properties of TRB CDR3s. TRBV-TRBJ usage was similar between naive CXCR3-negative and CXCR3-positive cells from the same donor, while memory cells showed distinct patterns. Comparably high repertoire diversity was found in both naive subsets, whereas much lower repertoire diversity was found in memory CD8+ T cells.

Recombination joined TRBV29-1 with TRBJ2-2. The clonotype originates from a human donor in good health. Some clones in this sample may be carry-over from other donors' samples. The sequenced material came from naive CXCR3+ CD8+ T cells from blood. The cell subset or site label for this specimen denotes: CD45RO-CCR7+CD27+CD95- naive CD8+ T cells expressing CXCR3 (TNR3+). CDR3 reads: CSVEWSTGELFF.